These T cell receptor beta chains were read from a single sample in a study of T cells expressing NK-cell markers. TCRdb processed the 5' RACE reads again and assigns one entry to each CDR3 protein, with no DNA. The specimen's table records 500,000 to 700,000 distinct CDR3 sequences. The sample taken for sequencing was blood T cells: a sorted CD56 or NKG2C T cell subset, CD4+ or CD8+ T cells, or bulk PBMC T cells (not recorded which). The receptors originated from a man between 18 and 29 years old in good health. The CDR3 runs from the conserved cysteine through the conserved F or W.

CDR3 protein,J gene,V gene
CSGLLADPETQYF,TRBJ2-5,TRBV20-1
CASSLTTGLWEQYF,TRBJ2-7,TRBV27
CASSLATSGNIQYF,TRBJ2-4,TRBV5-1
CASSSTRTSLTDTQYF,TRBJ2-3,TRBV5-1
CASGISGSPHEQFF,TRBJ2-1,TRBV27
CASSSTQGVNQPQHF,TRBJ1-5,TRBV12-3/TRBV12-4
CASRWTVSGTNTGELFF,TRBJ2-2,TRBV5-1
CASSRWPQGGSDNEQFF,TRBJ2-1,TRBV27
CASRKTENTGELFF,TRBJ2-2,TRBV2
CASSETGGSGNNEQFF,TRBJ2-1,TRBV5-5
CASRVVGGLGDEQFF,TRBJ2-1,TRBV7-2
CASSPSLAGHNEQFF,TRBJ2-1,TRBV5-1
CASSPRARDEQFF,TRBJ2-1,TRBV11-3
CATSSDRTGGTEAFF,TRBJ1-1,TRBV15
CSAWDYPLAKNIQYF,TRBJ2-4,TRBV20-1
CASSLAGVGGETQYF,TRBJ2-5,TRBV19
CSVEEIGTGWGETQYF,TRBJ2-5,TRBV29-1
CASSHERGNTGELFF,TRBJ2-2,TRBV4-1
CATRASSNYGYTF,TRBJ1-2,TRBV24-1
CASSLTYSAQTQYF,TRBJ2-5,TRBV3-1
CASSSGQGVGWETQYF,TRBJ2-5,TRBV12-3/TRBV12-4
CASSLASKRSETQYF,TRBJ2-5,TRBV5-1
CAGGTSTNEQFF,TRBJ2-1,TRBV12-3/TRBV12-4
CASSFSAGIKETQYF,TRBJ2-5,TRBV6-2/TRBV6-3